Below are 6 T cell receptor beta chains sequenced from a single sample in a study of control samples from healthy donors and cancer patients. Repertoires were generated with immunoSEQ multiplex PCR, while TCRdb's copy carries only in-frame clones and drops some. Of about 120,000 clones detected, 88% appear once; the ten largest clones hold approximately 2.3%. The sample consisted of blood. These receptors all stem from a woman between 65 and 79 years old in good health.

The sample holds one count of this clone. One junction end disagrees with the germline gene, perhaps due to a read error. The sample contains more than one DNA sequence encoding this CDR3. V gene TRBV5-1 combines with J gene TRBJ2-5, with D maybe TRBD2 (6 bases). Germline CDR1 is SGHRS and CDR2 is YFSETQ. The CDR3 has 14 residues. The CDR3 sequence: CASSLGHGRETQYF. DNA of the CDR3: TGCGCCAGCAGCTTGGGGCACGGGAGAGAGACTCAGTACTTC.

CDR3 nucleotides: TGTGCCACCAGCCGAGCGGGAACTAAAACAGATACGCAGTATTTT. This codes for CATSRAGTKTDTQYF. The V and J genes are TRBV15 and TRBJ2-3, with 7 bases that match TRBD2. Germline lookup yields CDR1 LNHNV and CDR2 YYDKDF (reference sequence). V trimming: 5 bases; J trimming: 3 bases; junction bases outside the gene matches: 8. CDR3 length: 15 amino acids.

V is TRBV7-2 and J is TRBJ2-7, with 7 bases aligning to TRBD2. V shed 5 bases and J 2 bases; nucleotides not matched to a gene: 12. There are 16 residues in the CDR3. Germline values: CDR1 SGHTA, CDR2 FQGNSA. For the CDR3, the DNA is TGTGCCAGCAGCGCGGCTAGCTGGGGGGGGGCCTACGAGCAGTACTTC. It codes for CASSAASWGGAYEQYF. Full variable domain (remainder filled in from reference TRBV7-2 and TRBJ2-7): GAGVSQSPSNKVTEKGKDVELRCDPISGHTALYWYRQSLGQGLEFLIYFQGNSAPDKSGLPSDRFSAERTGGSVSTLTIQRTQQEDSAVYLCASSAASWGGAYEQYFGPGTRLTVT.

Concerning this clone: Other DNA variants within this sample encode the same CDR3. J is TRBJ2-1 and V is TRBV27, with 7 bases aligning to TRBD2. Germline CDR1 and CDR2: MNHEY and SMNVEV (reference sequence). Trimming at V came to 6 bases and at J to 3 bases, leaving 8 bases not matched to a gene. This CDR3 is built from 15 residues. The CDR3 DNA sequence: TGTGCCAGCAGCCCCGGGCGGGGGTTCTACAATGAGCAGTTCTTC. It translates to CASSPGRGFYNEQFF.

This chain joins TRBV6-5 and TRBJ1-2, with TRBD1 matching over 7 bases. The germline V gene encodes CDR1 MNHEY and CDR2 SVGAGI. This CDR3 contains 15 residues. Germline trimming cut 6 bases from V and 4 bases from J; bases unmatched to any gene: 11. The CDR3 DNA reads as TGTGCCAGCAGATTCCTAACGACAGGGACCTATGGCTACACCTTC. Protein product: CASRFLTTGTYGYTF.

The V and J genes are TRBV19 and TRBJ1-5; weak D call: TRBD1 (5 bases). The germline CDR1 and CDR2 sequences are LNHDA and SQIVND (reference sequence). The CDR3 sequence is 14 residues long. Trimming pared 5 bases from V and 9 bases from J, leaving 17 bases between. The CDR3 loop is CASSPPQGKGPQHF. The CDR3 region has the DNA TGTGCCAGTAGTCCCCCGCAGGGCAAGGGGCCCCAGCATTTT.